Shown below are 9 T cell receptor beta chains from a single sample sequenced in a study of blood T cell repertoires in COVID-19. This table comes from immunoSEQ multiplex PCR, and its TCRdb copy is limited to in-frame clones, with some not included. The sample includes approximately 460,000 clones, approximately 92% seen only once; the top ten take roughly 0.92%. The specimen sequenced was peripheral blood. Receptors originate from a young man with COVID-19, enrolled during active disease.

The J gene is TRBJ1-2, the V gene TRBV9, with 9 nucleotides matching TRBD1. Germline V gene sequence: CDR1 SGDLS, CDR2 YYNGEE. J gave up 4 bases and V 4 bases, and 8 bases lay outside the gene matches. CDR3 size: 15 residues. The CDR3 DNA sequence: TGTGCCAGCAGCCCCCGACAGGGGGGGGGCTATGGCTACACCTTC. Translation gives CASSPRQGGGYGYTF.

This clone came up a few times. The genes are TRBV18 and TRBJ2-1, with 8 bases fitting TRBD2. The V gene end was trimmed by 3 bases and the J gene end by 6 bases; junction bases not matched to a gene: 10. The CDR3 is 16 residues long. Germline assignment: CDR1 KGHSH and CDR2 LQKENI. The CDR3 region is CASSPVSSGYVNEQFF. CDR3 in DNA: TGTGCCAGCTCACCGGTGTCTAGCGGGTATGTCAATGAGCAGTTCTTC.

The chain employs TRBV11-2 and TRBJ2-3; D gene unclear. The V gene's germline CDR1 is SGHAT and CDR2 FQNNGV. Trimming took 5 bases from V and 3 from J, leaving 6 bases between them. This CDR3 has 12 residues. CDR3 in amino acids: CASSHWTDTQYF. CDR3 sequence (DNA): TGTGCCAGCAGCCACTGGACAGATACGCAGTATTTT.

This chain uses TRBV4-2 with TRBJ2-7; D is uncertain. The germline V and J ends were trimmed by 0 bases and 4 bases, with 13 bases remaining between them. The V gene's germline CDR1 is LGHNA and CDR2 YNFKEQ. CDR3 length: 15 residues. DNA of the CDR3: TGTGCCAGCAGCCAAGATCGTGGAACAGCATACGAGCAGTACTTC. Amino acids: CASSQDRGTAYEQYF.

The CDR3 here is CASSELGPGTKQFF. Written as DNA, the CDR3 is TGTGCCAGCAGTGAATTGGGGCCAGGGACAAAGCAGTTCTTC. The chain links TRBV6-1 to TRBJ2-1; perhaps TRBD1 as D (6 bases). The V gene's germline CDR1 is MNHNS and CDR2 SASEGT. This CDR3 spans 14 amino acids. Deletions cut 2 bases from V and 11 bases from J, with 16 bases between.

This clone was observed a single time. The chain recombines TRBV29-1 with TRBJ2-3; TRBD2 might be the D (6 bases). CDR3 length: 10 residues. CDR1 is SQVTM and CDR2 is ANQGSEA in the germline V gene. CDR3 nucleotides: TGCACGACTAGTACAGATACGCAGTATTTT. Its protein is CTTSTDTQYF.

The V gene is TRBV29-1, the J gene TRBJ2-2; 8 nucleotides line up with TRBD2. V was clipped by 3 bases and J by 4 bases; unmatched bases: 4. CDR3 length: 14 residues. The germline V gene has CDR1 SQVTM and CDR2 ANQGSEA. The CDR3 reads CSVEDSGTTGELFF. DNA for the CDR3: TGCAGCGTTGAGGATAGCGGGACCACCGGGGAGCTGTTTTTT.

The V and J genes are TRBV6-5 and TRBJ2-7; 8 bases are a match to TRBD2. J was trimmed by 5 bases and V by 6 bases; bases with no gene match: 9. Germline loops: CDR1 MNHEY, CDR2 SVGAGI. The length of the CDR3 is 14 residues. The CDR3 coding sequence is TGTGCCAGCAGAGTAAGCGGGGGAGGTGACGAGCAGTACTTC. Translation: CASRVSGGGDEQYF.

J is TRBJ2-7 and V is TRBV19; maybe TRBD1 (7 bases). CDR1 is LNHDA and CDR2 is SQIVND in the germline V gene (reference sequence). Trimming shortened V by 5 bases and J by 5 bases, and 16 bases separated the two germline ends. This CDR3 contains 14 residues. CDR3: CASSAAGGPNEQYF. In DNA form, the CDR3 reads TGTGCCAGTAGTGCGGCAGGGGGGCCCAACGAGCAGTACTTC. Drawing the rest from reference TRBV19 and TRBJ2-7, the complete variable domain is DGGITQSPKYLFRKEGQNVTLSCEQNLNHDAMYWYRQDPGQGLRLIYYSQIVNDFQKGDIAEGYSVSREKKESFPLTVTSAQKNPTAFYLCASSAAGGPNEQYFGPGTRLTVT.